This passage covers 14 T cell receptor beta chains from one sample sequenced in a study of T cell repertoires in cytomegalovirus infection. One entry per CDR3 protein, called by TCRdb with MiXCR from the reads. Of hundreds of thousands of distinct CDR3 sequences in the sample, roughly 15% were seen once. Sequenced: PBMCs. These receptors came from a human donor in good health (CMV status not recorded). Some clones in this sample may be carry-over from other donors' samples.

This clonotype was detected ten times or more. The rearrangement joins TRBV28 to TRBJ2-1; no clear D. CDR1 MDHEN and CDR2 SYDVKM come from the germline V gene. The CDR3 runs to 15 residues. Trimming pared 3 bases from V and 3 bases from J, leaving 12 bases between. The CDR3 region is CASSLEGLIYNEQFF. CDR3 nucleotides: TGTGCCAGCAGTTTGGAAGGGTTGATCTACAATGAGCAGTTCTTC.

This clonotype turned up a few times. V and J are TRBV18 and TRBJ2-1; D call uncertain. Trimming shortened V by 1 base and J by 8 bases, and 6 bases separated the two germline ends. The CDR3 has 12 amino acids. Per the germline V gene, CDR1 is KGHSH and CDR2 is LQKENI. In DNA, the CDR3 is TGTGCCAGCTCACCACGGGCCGATGAGCAGTTCTTC. Translated: CASSPRADEQFF.

The chain couples TRBV13 to TRBJ2-4; D is perhaps TRBD1 (6 bases). Trimming cost V 3 bases and J 6 bases, with 15 bases left between them. This CDR3 is built from 15 residues. Germline V gives CDR1 PRHDT, CDR2 FYEKMQ (reference sequence). In nucleotides, the CDR3 is TGTGCCAGCAGCTTGGGGGCAGGCGCCGTAAACATTCAGTACTTC. Amino acids: CASSLGAGAVNIQYF.

This clonotype was counted ten times or more. V is TRBV10-3 and J is TRBJ2-5, with D possibly matching TRBD1 (6 bases). CDR1 and CDR2 (germline): ENHRY, SYGVKD. V lost 0 bases and J 3 bases, leaving 11 bases between the germline ends. The CDR3 loop spans 15 amino acids. CDR3 nucleotide sequence: TGTGCCATCAGTGAGTCATATGCAGGGGAAGAGACCCAGTACTTC. This encodes CAISESYAGEETQYF.

The chain is built from TRBV24-1 and TRBJ2-3; 7 nucleotides line up with TRBD2. Germline V lookup: CDR1 KGHDR, CDR2 SFDVKD. V gave up 4 bases and J gave up 6 bases; unmatched junction bases: 9. This CDR3 is built from 15 residues. The CDR3 sequence: CATSETGRRSDTQYF. Written as DNA, the CDR3 is TGTGCCACCAGTGAGACCGGGAGGAGATCGGATACGCAGTATTTT.

The chain has TRBV5-4 and TRBJ2-3; D is perhaps TRBD2 (5 bases). Germline V CDR1 and CDR2: SGHNT, YYREEE (reference sequence). Trimming removed 2 bases from V and 0 bases from J, with 13 bases in between. CDR3 length: 16 amino acids. The CDR3 here is CASSFGVATSTDTQYF. The CDR3 DNA reads as TGTGCCAGCAGCTTCGGAGTAGCGACCAGCACAGATACGCAGTATTTT.

This clonotype occurred once. DNA of the CDR3: TGTGCCATCAGTGAGCTTGACAGGGGGCGGATCAATGAGCAGTTCTTC. Protein sequence: CAISELDRGRINEQFF. The gene calls are TRBV10-3 and TRBJ2-1; the match to TRBD1 covers 10 bases. Per germline, CDR1 ENHRY and CDR2 SYGVKD. The length of the CDR3 is 16 residues. Trimming took 2 bases from V and 6 from J; bases not matched to a gene: 7.

A remark on this clonotype: A much larger clone lies a single base off, so this may be a read error. This chain uses TRBV7-8 with TRBJ2-3; D is possibly TRBD1 (5 bases). V lost 7 bases to trimming and J lost 0 bases, with 14 bases between them. Germline-derived CDR1 and CDR2 are SGHVS and FQNEAQ. The CDR3 has 15 amino acids. The CDR3 sequence: CASNPLGVSTDTQYF. The CDR3 bases are TGTGCCAGCAACCCTTTAGGGGTTAGCACAGATACGCAGTATTTT.

This clonotype showed up just a few times. The chain joins TRBV6-8 to TRBJ2-7; perhaps TRBD2 as D (6 bases). Germline V gene data show CDR1 as MNHGY and CDR2 as SAAAGT. The CDR3 loop spans 14 amino acids. V was shortened by 4 bases and J by 7 bases, with 17 bases between the two germline ends. The CDR3 DNA is TGTGCCAGCAGTTCCGGGACTGAAATCATTGAGCAGTACTTC. This translates into CASSSGTEIIEQYF.

This clonotype was seen many times. This rearrangement joins TRBV7-2 to TRBJ2-5, with 11 positions matching TRBD1. The CDR3 consists of 14 residues. Germline trimming cut 3 bases from V and 5 bases from J; bases unmatched to any gene: 2. Germline-derived CDR1 and CDR2 are SGHTA and FQGNSA. The CDR3 bases are TGTGCCAGCAGCTTGGACAGGGGGCATGAGACCCAGTACTTC. Encoded protein: CASSLDRGHETQYF.

This clonotype appeared many times. The chain employs TRBV5-6 and TRBJ1-2; the match to TRBD1 covers 7 bases. Unmatched junction bases numbered 8, after V lost 4 bases and J lost 5 bases. Germline V gene sequence: CDR1 SGHDT, CDR2 YYEEEE. The CDR3 contains 14 residues. CDR3: CASSPGQSFYGYTF. CDR3 sequence (DNA): TGTGCCAGCAGCCCGGGACAGAGTTTTTATGGCTACACCTTC.

The gene calls are TRBV20-1 and TRBJ1-5; 7 nucleotides agree with TRBD1. This CDR3 has 13 amino acids. CDR1 and CDR2 from the germline V gene are DFQATT and SNEGSKA (reference sequence). Unmatched junction bases numbered 6, after V lost 3 bases and J lost 7 bases. The CDR3 coding sequence is TGCAGTGCTAGGGAGGGGGCTAGGCAGCCCCAGCATTTT. It yields the protein CSAREGARQPQHF.

This chain joins TRBV7-6 and TRBJ2-1; 11 bases map to TRBD2. V shed 2 bases, J shed 12 bases, and the junction held 6 bases outside the gene matches. Looked up from germline, CDR1 is SGHVS and CDR2 is FNYEAQ. This CDR3 has 14 residues. Here the CDR3 reads CASSLTSGSQVQFF. In DNA form, the CDR3 reads TGTGCCAGCAGCTTAACTAGCGGGAGTCAAGTGCAGTTCTTC.

This clonotype showed up many times. The chain uses TRBV15 and TRBJ1-3; no clear D gene. Looked up from germline, CDR1 is LNHNV and CDR2 is YYDKDF (reference sequence). The CDR3 extends over 15 amino acids. The V gene lost 0 bases and the J gene lost 2 bases, with 8 bases spanning the gap. CDR3: CATSRDVSAGNTIYF. DNA for the CDR3: TGTGCCACCAGCAGAGATGTCAGTGCTGGAAACACCATATATTTT.